This TCR beta chain comes out of a study of blood T cell repertoires in COVID-19. Across the whole study: Sample material is recorded as cDNA or gDNA derived from T cells, B-cell-depleted T cells, or PBMCs.

The V gene lost 5 bases and the J gene lost 6 bases, with 10 bases spanning the gap. Germline CDR1 and CDR2: SEHNR and FQNEAQ (reference sequence). CDR3 length: 12 amino acids. The protocol was immunoSEQ multiplex PCR, while the TCRdb copy is restricted to in-frame clones and leaves out a portion. The table lists about 42,000 clones, about 85% of them singletons. This TCR was sampled from a human donor in a cohort sampled during active COVID-19. The sample consisted of peripheral blood. The chain links TRBV7-9 to TRBJ2-5; no clear D gene. In DNA form, the CDR3 reads TGTGCCAGCAGCCGCGAAGCGAAGACCCAGTACTTC. Translated, it gives CASSREAKTQYF.